These 17 T cell receptor beta chains share one sample of origin, sequenced in a study of blood T cell repertoires in COVID-19. TCRdb's copy holds only in-frame clones and misses some; the assay was immunoSEQ multiplex PCR. The sample records approximately 280,000 clones, almost 90% being singletons. Input material: PBMCs or T cells enriched from blood (not recorded which). These receptors were collected from a woman aged 18-30 years with acute COVID-19.

V gene TRBV5-6 combines with J gene TRBJ2-1; 7 nucleotides align to TRBD2. The CDR3 is 16 amino acids. V shed 0 bases and J 2 bases; nucleotides not matched to a gene: 5. The germline CDR1 and CDR2 sequences are SGHDT and YYEEEE. The CDR3 DNA sequence: TGTGCCAGCAGCTTGGGCGGGAGAGCAGCCTACAATGAGCAGTTCTTC. Its translation is CASSLGGRAAYNEQFF.

This chain links TRBV14 with TRBJ2-3; D is perhaps TRBD2 (5 bases). CDR3 size: 15 residues. Between the trimmed V and J ends, which lost 4 bases and 0 bases, there was a span of 11 bases. CDR1 and CDR2 (germline): SGHDN, FVKESK. As DNA, the CDR3 is TGTGCCAGCAGCCGCCGTAGGACTAGCACAGATACGCAGTATTTT. Translation gives CASSRRRTSTDTQYF.

The rearrangement joins TRBV19 to TRBJ1-1; possible D gene TRBD1, 6 bases. The CDR3 runs 16 residues. Germline V gene data show CDR1 as LNHDA and CDR2 as SQIVND (reference sequence). The V gene lost 3 bases and the J gene lost 1 base, with 15 bases spanning the gap. For the CDR3, the DNA is TGTGCCAGTAGTATCGTACTTTACAGGGAGAACACTGAAGCTTTCTTT. Translation: CASSIVLYRENTEAFF.

The chain has TRBV10-3 and TRBJ2-3, with 13 bases matching TRBD2. The CDR3 totals 15 residues. Germline V gives CDR1 ENHRY, CDR2 SYGVKD. V shed 0 bases and J 8 bases; nucleotides not matched to a gene: 2. CDR3 amino acids: CAISESGTSGVTQYF. The CDR3 DNA is TGTGCCATCAGTGAGTCGGGGACTAGCGGGGTTACGCAGTATTTT.

This clone was observed a few times. The gene calls are TRBV4-2 and TRBJ1-2, with TRBD1 identical over 9 bases. The V gene end was trimmed by 0 bases and the J gene end by 3 bases; junction bases not matched to a gene: 5. This CDR3 has 16 amino acids. Germline V gives CDR1 LGHNA, CDR2 YNFKEQ. The CDR3 sequence is CASSQDSGTGYYGYTF. In DNA, the CDR3 is TGTGCCAGCAGCCAAGATTCCGGGACAGGGTACTATGGCTACACCTTC.

The rearrangement links TRBV19 to TRBJ2-1, with 7 bases matching TRBD2. The CDR3 is 14 amino acids. Germline loops: CDR1 LNHDA, CDR2 SQIVND (reference sequence). The J segment lost 9 bases and the V segment lost 2 bases, leaving 7 bases of the junction unmatched. For the CDR3, the DNA is TGTGCCAGTAGTATACGGGGGGTTGGCGGTGAGCAGTTCTTC. Translated: CASSIRGVGGEQFF. The complete variable domain, with remaining parts taken from reference TRBV19 and TRBJ2-1, reads DGGITQSPKYLFRKEGQNVTLSCEQNLNHDAMYWYRQDPGQGLRLIYYSQIVNDFQKGDIAEGYSVSREKKESFPLTVTSAQKNPTAFYLCASSIRGVGGEQFFGPGTRLTVL.

The chain joins TRBV12-3 or TRBV12-4 to TRBJ1-2, with unresolved D. V was cut by 6 bases and J by 4 bases, with 12 bases left in between. The CDR3 totals 13 residues. The CDR3 coding sequence is TGTGCCAGCAGCCGCGGGCGCGGCTATGGCTACACCTTC. Protein product: CASSRGRGYGYTF.

The V and J genes are TRBV21-1 and TRBJ1-5. TRBV21-1 is designated a pseudogene. The CDR3 contains 16 residues. The CDR3 protein is CASSKERGDGNQPQHF. DNA for the CDR3: TGTGCCAGCAGCAAAGAACGCGGGGATGGCAATCAGCCCCAGCATTTT.

The V call is TRBV7-2, the J call TRBJ2-5; TRBD2 matches 7 bases. Germline V CDR1 and CDR2: SGHTA, FQGNSA. Trimming cost V 8 bases and J 5 bases; bases outside gene matches: 8. This CDR3 comprises 13 residues. As DNA, the CDR3 is TGTGCCAGCCGGACGCTAGCGGCGGAGACCCAGTACTTC. Translated: CASRTLAAETQYF. The full variable domain, its missing parts supplied by reference TRBV7-2 and TRBJ2-5, is GAGVSQSPSNKVTEKGKDVELRCDPISGHTALYWYRQSLGQGLEFLIYFQGNSAPDKSGLPSDRFSAERTGGSVSTLTIQRTQQEDSAVYLCASRTLAAETQYFGPGTRLLVL.

The chain has TRBV7-9 and TRBJ2-7; the D gene is possibly TRBD2 (7 bases). The ends were cut back, 4 bases at V and 0 bases at J, with 13 bases in the middle. CDR3 length: 15 residues. Germline CDR1 is SEHNR and CDR2 is FQNEAQ (reference sequence). The CDR3 DNA reads TGTGCCAGCAGCTCAAAGGGGGGGAGCTCCTACGAGCAGTACTTC. The encoded protein is CASSSKGGSSYEQYF.

The chain recombines TRBV3-1 (or the pseudogene TRBV3-2) with TRBJ2-1, with a possible D match to TRBD2 (6 bases). The germline gives CDR1 LGHDT, CDR2 YNNKEL (reference sequence). V lost 0 bases and J lost 0, with 12 bases in between. The CDR3 runs to 17 residues. CDR3 loop: CASSQDKGGDSYNEQFF. The CDR3, as DNA: TGTGCCAGCAGCCAAGATAAAGGCGGGGACTCCTACAATGAGCAGTTCTTC.

In its sample, this clone was seen once. This rearrangement joins TRBV28 to TRBJ1-2, with 11 positions matching TRBD1. V gave up 4 bases and J gave up 5 bases; unmatched junction bases: 6. CDR3 length equals 15 residues. The germline V gene has CDR1 MDHEN and CDR2 SYDVKM. The CDR3 sequence is CASSSADRGHYGYTF. The CDR3 DNA reads as TGTGCCAGCAGTTCTGCGGACAGGGGGCATTATGGCTACACCTTC.

V usage is TRBV7-2 and J usage is TRBJ1-6; D gene uncertain. Germline loops: CDR1 SGHTA, CDR2 FQGNSA. The CDR3 consists of 13 residues. Between the trimmed V and J ends, which lost 5 bases and 8 bases, there was a span of 10 bases. The CDR3 DNA is TGTGCCAGCAGCCGGGAAAAATATTCACCCCTCCACTTT. It codes for CASSREKYSPLHF.

V and J are TRBV27 and TRBJ2-7; TRBD1 agrees at 10 bases. After removal of 5 bases from V and 7 bases from J, the junction contained 11 bases not matched to a gene. Germline CDR1 reads MNHEY; CDR2 reads SMNVEV (reference sequence). This CDR3 is 15 amino acids long. The CDR3 loop is CASSPFGTGAREQYF. The CDR3 DNA reads TGTGCCAGCAGTCCATTCGGGACAGGGGCACGGGAGCAGTACTTC.

The chain is built from TRBV28 and TRBJ1-4, with 10 bases lining up with TRBD1. V shed 0 bases and J 8 bases; nucleotides not matched to a gene: 12. CDR1 and CDR2 (germline): MDHEN, SYDVKM. This CDR3 is 18 amino acids long. CDR3 loop: CASSLWRVTGGIAEKLFF. The CDR3 nucleotides read TGTGCCAGCAGTTTATGGCGGGTGACAGGGGGCATTGCGGAAAAACTGTTTTTT.

The CDR3 DNA reads TGTGCCAGCAGCTCCGGAGCGGGAGTCGGGGTTCCCAATGAGCAGTTCTTC. This encodes CASSSGAGVGVPNEQFF. The chain recombines TRBV5-8 with TRBJ2-1; 8 nucleotides line up with TRBD2. J gave up 6 bases and V 3 bases, and 14 bases lay outside the gene matches. The CDR3 runs to 17 residues. Germline-derived CDR1 and CDR2 are SGHTS and YDEGEE.

The rearrangement links TRBV11-2 to TRBJ2-2, with 7 bases that match TRBD2. The CDR3 loop spans 14 amino acids. Germline loops: CDR1 SGHAT, CDR2 FQNNGV. Germline trimming cut 6 bases from V and 4 bases from J; bases unmatched to any gene: 5. The CDR3 region has the DNA TGTGCCAGCAGTCAAATAGCGGGCACCGGGGAGCTGTTTTTT. It specifies CASSQIAGTGELFF.